Presented here are 21 T cell receptor beta chains from one specimen sequenced in a study of radiotherapy plus CTLA-4 blockade in lung cancer. Data came from immunoSEQ multiplex PCR; TCRdb stores just in-frame clones and leaves some out. Among roughly 15,000 clones listed, 72% were seen once. The starting material was peripheral blood, obtained from a patient treated with radiotherapy plus ipilimumab. The origin of the receptors is a human donor with non-small cell lung cancer whose response to radiotherapy plus ipilimumab could not be evaluated.

The genes are TRBV11-2 and TRBJ2-7; possible D gene TRBD2, 6 bases. Germline loops: CDR1 SGHAT, CDR2 FQNNGV. This CDR3 spans 12 amino acids. The germline V and J ends were trimmed by 5 bases and 4 bases, with 9 bases remaining between them. CDR3 sequence reads: CASSGGRYEQYF. The DNA of the CDR3 is TGTGCCAGCAGCGGAGGGCGATACGAGCAGTACTTC.

The chain recombines TRBV6-6 with TRBJ2-2; 7 nucleotides agree with TRBD2. This CDR3 is built from 14 residues. The ends lost 6 bases at V and 5 bases at J; junction bases unmatched: 6. Germline V gene sequence: CDR1 MNHNY, CDR2 SVGAGI (reference sequence). The CDR3 reads CASRAGEGTGELFF. The CDR3 DNA follows: TGTGCCAGCAGGGCGGGGGAAGGGACCGGGGAGCTGTTTTTT.

This clone came up once. The rearrangement links TRBV2 to TRBJ2-5, with D possibly being TRBD1 (5 bases). Germline V gene data show CDR1 as SNHLY and CDR2 as FYNNEI. The V end was cut by 7 bases, the J end by 2 bases, with 14 bases between. The CDR3 spans 14 residues. In nucleotides, the CDR3 is TGTGCCAGCACTGATATGGCAGGGCAAGAGACCCAGTACTTC. It is translated as CASTDMAGQETQYF.

This rearrangement joins TRBV6-6 to TRBJ2-1; TRBD1 agrees at 11 bases. This CDR3 comprises 14 residues. CDR1 and CDR2 from the germline V gene are MNHNY and SVGAGI (reference sequence). V lost 6 bases and J lost 6; bases outside the gene matches: 4. CDR3 loop: CASRAGTGGNEQFF. As DNA, the CDR3 is TGTGCCAGCAGGGCCGGGACAGGGGGCAATGAGCAGTTCTTC.

The V gene is TRBV5-8, the J gene TRBJ1-2; a weak D match, TRBD1 (5 bases). The CDR3 is 15 residues long. The germline V and J ends were trimmed by 3 bases and 3 bases, with 15 bases remaining between them. Germline V gene data show CDR1 as SGHTS and CDR2 as YDEGEE. This chain's CDR3 is CASSYSPRDYYGYTF. The DNA of the CDR3 is TGTGCCAGCAGCTACTCCCCTCGGGACTACTATGGCTACACCTTC.

CDR3: CASSSYINNEQFF. In DNA, the CDR3 is TGTGCCAGCAGCTCATACATTAACAATGAGCAGTTCTTC. The chain couples TRBV5-5 to TRBJ2-1; D ambiguous. Deletions cut 3 bases from V and 5 bases from J, with 9 bases between. The CDR3 spans 13 residues. Germline lookup yields CDR1 SGHKS and CDR2 YYEKEE (reference sequence).

This sequence joins TRBV29-1 and TRBJ1-1, with D possibly matching TRBD1 (6 bases). Trimming pared 7 bases from V and 5 bases from J, leaving 17 bases between. CDR3 length equals 13 residues. Germline loops: CDR1 SQVTM, CDR2 ANQGSEA. CDR3: CSGGARGGTEAFF. CDR3 DNA: TGCAGCGGCGGGGCCAGGGGAGGGACTGAAGCTTTCTTT.

V usage is TRBV5-4 and J usage is TRBJ2-5, with a possible D match to TRBD1 (5 bases). V lost 3 bases and J 2 bases, leaving 11 bases between the germline ends. Germline V gene sequence: CDR1 SGHNT, CDR2 YYREEE (reference sequence). The CDR3 has 14 residues. The CDR3 coding sequence is TGTGCCAGCAGCTCCCAAGACAGACAAGAGACCCAGTACTTC. The encoded protein is CASSSQDRQETQYF.

The chain recombines TRBV19 with TRBJ1-1; tentatively, D is TRBD1 (5 bases). V was shortened by 7 bases and J by 10 bases, with 16 bases between the two germline ends. The length of the CDR3 is 12 residues. Germline CDR1 and CDR2: LNHDA and SQIVND (reference sequence). This CDR3 reads CASKGLGGGAFF. The DNA of the CDR3 is TGTGCCAGTAAGGGTTTAGGCGGGGGAGCTTTCTTT.

This clone has more than one count but fewer than ten. The chain has TRBV6-5 and TRBJ2-2; 10 bases align to TRBD1. The trim removed 5 bases at V and 6 bases at J, leaving 6 bases unmatched. This CDR3 spans 15 amino acids. Per germline, CDR1 MNHEY and CDR2 SVGAGI. The CDR3 coding sequence is TGTGCCAGCAGTCCGGGACAGGGGTTCCCCGGGGAGCTGTTTTTT. Translated, it gives CASSPGQGFPGELFF.

The chain links TRBV9 to TRBJ2-4; the D gene is possibly TRBD2 (5 bases). The germline CDR1 and CDR2 sequences are SGDLS and YYNGEE. V lost 0 bases to trimming and J lost 5 bases, with 9 bases between them. The CDR3 covers 14 residues. CDR3 DNA: TGTGCCAGCAGCGTAGGAGGGTCAGAAAACATTCAGTACTTC. This translates into CASSVGGSENIQYF.

This clone was detected only a few times. The CDR3 DNA follows: TGCGCCAGCAGCCAAGAGTGGGCAGGGGGCAAAAATACGCAGTATTTT. Protein: CASSQEWAGGKNTQYF. The chain employs TRBV4-3 and TRBJ2-3, with 8 bases that match TRBD1. Losses at the gene ends were 0 bases for V and 7 bases for J; bases not matched to a gene: 9. Germline assignment: CDR1 LGHNA and CDR2 YSLEER. The CDR3 is 16 amino acids.

This clone was seen a single time. The chain uses TRBV7-2 and TRBJ2-7; unclear D gene. This CDR3 spans 14 amino acids. With 0 bases removed from V and 0 bases from J, the gap between germline ends came to 6 bases. Germline values: CDR1 SGHTA, CDR2 FQGNSA. The CDR3, as DNA: TGTGCCAGCAGCTTAGCAGCGTTCTCCTACGAGCAGTACGTC. Amino acid sequence: CASSLAAFSYEQYV.

This clone showed up just once. This chain joins TRBV4-1 and TRBJ2-7; TRBD1 matches 8 bases. The CDR3 is made up of 14 amino acids. Per germline, CDR1 MGHRA and CDR2 YSYEKL. With 5 bases clipped from V and 6 bases from J, the junction kept 9 bases outside the gene matches. The CDR3 DNA reads TGCGCCAGCAGCTACGACAGGGGTGTTTTCGAGCAGTACTTC. Translating gives CASSYDRGVFEQYF.

This chain connects TRBV10-3 to TRBJ1-6; D is ambiguous. The CDR3 runs to 16 residues. Germline V gene sequence: CDR1 ENHRY, CDR2 SYGVKD. The ends were cut back, 0 bases at V and 5 bases at J, with 11 bases in the middle. The CDR3 spells CAISESMAENNSPLHF. The CDR3 DNA sequence: TGTGCCATCAGTGAGTCGATGGCGGAAAATAATTCACCCCTCCACTTT.

This clone was observed a handful of times. The chain joins TRBV10-3 to TRBJ1-2, with D perhaps matching TRBD1 (6 bases). The germline gives CDR1 ENHRY, CDR2 SYGVKD. The V end was cut by 3 bases, the J end by 0 bases, with 14 bases between. The CDR3 consists of 16 residues. CDR3 coding DNA: TGTGCCATCAGTGATTCACAGGGTGTTGCTAACTATGGCTACACCTTC. Translated: CAISDSQGVANYGYTF.

This clone appeared a single time. This chain joins TRBV9 and TRBJ1-6; D is undetermined. V was trimmed by 4 bases and J by 5 bases, leaving 10 bases between them. The CDR3 runs to 14 residues. Germline loops: CDR1 SGDLS, CDR2 YYNGEE. The CDR3 protein is CASSLSSDNSPLHF. As DNA, the CDR3 is TGTGCCAGCAGCCTCTCATCGGATAATTCACCCCTCCACTTT.

The V call is TRBV2, the J call TRBJ2-3; no clear D gene. V lost 0 bases and J 1 base, leaving 8 bases between the germline ends. Germline loops: CDR1 SNHLY, CDR2 FYNNEI. The CDR3 is 15 amino acids. The CDR3 nucleotides are TGTGCCAGCAGTGAAGCGGGCGTCGGCACAGATACGCAGTATTTT. Translating it yields CASSEAGVGTDTQYF.

In this sample, this clone turned up a few times. V is TRBV6-5 and J is TRBJ2-1, with TRBD1 matching over 7 bases. From germline, CDR1 is MNHEY and CDR2 SVGAGI. Losses at the gene ends were 2 bases for V and 9 bases for J; bases not matched to a gene: 4. This CDR3 is 13 amino acids long. Here the CDR3 reads CASSYMTGSEQFF. CDR3 nucleotides: TGTGCCAGCAGTTACATGACAGGGAGTGAGCAGTTCTTC.

The chain joins TRBV6-4 to TRBJ1-4, with a tentative D call TRBD1 (5 bases). The V end was cut by 8 bases, the J end by 0 bases, with 13 bases between. The germline V gene has CDR1 MRHNA and CDR2 SNTAGT. The CDR3 is 15 amino acids. CDR3 DNA: TGTGCCAGCGGGATCGACAGTACAACTAATGAAAAACTGTTTTTT. Residues: CASGIDSTTNEKLFF.

This chain uses TRBV18 with TRBJ1-3; 7 nucleotides align to TRBD1. The V and J ends lost 5 bases and 6 bases, in that order; junction bases with no gene match: 7. CDR3 length: 14 residues. Germline V gene data show CDR1 as KGHSH and CDR2 as LQKENI. DNA for the CDR3: TGTGCCAGCTCAGCAGGGACAGTGGAAAACACCATATATTTT. Its translation is CASSAGTVENTIYF. Based on the CDR3 plus reference TRBV18 and TRBJ1-3, the full variable domain is NAGVMQNPRHLVRRRGQEARLRCSPMKGHSHVYWYRQLPEEGLKFMVYLQKENIIDESGMPKERFSAEFPKEGPSILRIQQVVRGDSAAYFCASSAGTVENTIYFGEGSWLTVV.